This TCR beta chain appears in the sequencing data of a study of blood T cell repertoires in COVID-19. In the study overall: Sites across the United States, Italy and Spain contributed samples from acute and convalescent COVID-19. PBMCs, B-cell-depleted T cells, or T cells provided the cDNA or gDNA that made up the material.

Under the authors' procedure: Reference gene primer amplification gave nucleated cell count estimates. Sequencing was performed with immunoSEQ multiplex PCR; in TCRdb, only in-frame clones are kept and a portion is missing. V, J and clone size are those of that table, while D and trimming were read from the DNA. The sample yields 220,000 or so clones, roughly 80% seen once. The sample consisted of peripheral blood. The receptor was derived from a young man with active or convalescent COVID-19.

CDR3 sequence reads: CASRHRDRTPYEQYF. CDR3 nucleotides: TGCGCCAGCAGGCACCGGGACAGGACCCCCTACGAGCAGTACTTC. The rearrangement uses TRBV10-2 and TRBJ2-7, with 8 bases lining up with TRBD1. Germline CDR1 is WSHSY and CDR2 is SAAADI. V gave up 6 bases and J gave up 2 bases; unmatched junction bases: 9. This CDR3 contains 15 residues.